The 28 T cell receptor beta chains in this list originate from one sample, sequenced in a study of TIL therapy for anti-PD-1-resistant metastatic lung cancer (dated by TCRdb to the early 2020s). The immunoSEQ v3 hsTCRB kit was used to amplify TCR beta CDR3 regions from genomic DNA through bias-controlled multiplex PCR. Sourced from immuneACCESS, this table was stored by TCRdb with only in-frame sequences that have V and J called. A share of the clones is absent; for the studies checked, an unresolved V gene accounts for under half, and the remainder has no known explanation. The sample table records roughly 92,000 clones; roughly 65% of these occur just once. The top ten clonotypes cover around 9.9% of the sample. In the paper's terms, the time point label means: pre-treatment sample, taken before nivolumab and TIL therapy. The baseline tumor samples were excised metastases, mostly pleural nodules or supraclavicular lymph nodes, taken from the same resection that was used to grow TIL.

This specimen was tumor tissue, taken at baseline. These TCRs come from a person between 25 and 79 years old with non-small cell lung cancer.

The rearrangement joins TRBV18 to TRBJ2-2; D is ambiguous. This CDR3 region has 12 residues. Germline CDR1 reads KGHSH; CDR2 reads LQKENI. Trimming shortened V by 3 bases and J by 8 bases, and 7 bases separated the two germline ends. CDR3 sequence: CASSPGSGELFF. In DNA, the CDR3 is TGTGCCAGCTCACCGGGATCGGGGGAGCTGTTTTTT.

The chain couples TRBV10-3 to TRBJ2-5; 11 bases map to TRBD2. V was pared by 6 bases and J by 4 bases, with 10 bases of the junction left unmatched. CDR3 length: 16 residues. Germline-derived CDR1 and CDR2 are ENHRY and SYGVKD. CDR3 protein: CAISRGSGGAGETQYF. In DNA form, the CDR3 reads TGTGCCATCAGCCGGGGTAGCGGGGGGGCAGGAGAGACCCAGTACTTC.

The gene calls are TRBV27 and TRBJ2-7, with TRBD1 identical over 7 bases. The V segment lost 4 bases and the J segment 7 bases; nucleotides outside the gene matches: 7. CDR1 and CDR2 from the germline V gene are MNHEY and SMNVEV (reference sequence). This CDR3 is 13 amino acids long. The DNA for the CDR3 is TGTGCCAGCAGTTACGCACAGGGGAAGGAGCAGTACTTC. It yields the protein CASSYAQGKEQYF.

The table lists this clone with a few counts. The chain recombines TRBV7-8 with TRBJ2-3; D is undetermined. V lost 4 bases, J lost 2 bases, and 4 bases lay in between. CDR1 SGHVS and CDR2 FQNEAQ come from the germline V gene. The CDR3 runs 12 residues. This chain's CDR3 is CASSSYTDTQYF. In DNA, the CDR3 is TGTGCCAGCAGCTCCTACACAGATACGCAGTATTTT.

This clone was seen only a few times. The chain carries TRBV7-2 and TRBJ2-2, with D hard to call. Looked up from germline, CDR1 is SGHTA and CDR2 is FQGNSA. CDR3 size: 14 residues. V was clipped by 3 bases and J by 2 bases, with 7 bases between them. CDR3 region: CASSFSGNTGELFF. The CDR3 bases are TGTGCCAGCAGCTTCTCGGGTAACACCGGGGAGCTGTTTTTT.

This clone was observed once. The rearrangement joins TRBV11-2 to TRBJ2-1, with D unresolved. V was trimmed by 1 base and J by 8 bases, leaving 15 bases between them. The CDR3 consists of 15 residues. The germline V gene has CDR1 SGHAT and CDR2 FQNNGV. Here the CDR3 DNA reads TGTGCCAGCAGCTTAGGCCCCAGAGCCGCGGATGAGCAGTTCTTC. Protein product: CASSLGPRAADEQFF.

The sample holds one count of this clone. This chain uses TRBV12-3 or TRBV12-4 with TRBJ2-5; perhaps TRBD2 as D (5 bases). V lost 5 bases to trimming and J lost 5 bases, with 12 bases between them. The CDR3 sequence is 13 residues long. CDR3 sequence (DNA): TGTGCCAGCAGTCCGGGGTCCGGGGAGACCCAGTACTTC. This gives the protein CASSPGSGETQYF.

This clone was counted between two and nine times. The chain combines TRBV7-7 with TRBJ2-3, with 7 bases aligning to TRBD1. Germline loops: CDR1 SSHAT, CDR2 FNYEAQ (reference sequence). The CDR3 covers 14 residues. J gave up 4 bases and V 6 bases, and 7 bases lay outside the gene matches. In DNA, the CDR3 is TGTGCCAGCAGTCAGGGGGTAGGTGCAGATACGCAGTATTTT. This encodes CASSQGVGADTQYF.

The gene calls are TRBV19 and TRBJ2-5; D possibly corresponds to TRBD1 (6 bases). V was trimmed by 3 bases and J by 4 bases, leaving 12 bases between them. Per the germline V gene, CDR1 is LNHDA and CDR2 is SQIVND (reference sequence). The CDR3 extends over 14 amino acids. The chain's CDR3 is CASSMWGPVETQYF. CDR3 in DNA: TGTGCCAGTAGTATGTGGGGGCCGGTAGAGACCCAGTACTTC. Together with reference TRBV19 and TRBJ2-5, the CDR3 gives the full variable domain: DGGITQSPKYLFRKEGQNVTLSCEQNLNHDAMYWYRQDPGQGLRLIYYSQIVNDFQKGDIAEGYSVSREKKESFPLTVTSAQKNPTAFYLCASSMWGPVETQYFGPGTRLLVL.

V and J are TRBV10-3 and TRBJ1-6; TRBD1 is a possible D gene (5 bases). The V gene's germline CDR1 is ENHRY and CDR2 SYGVKD. The CDR3 length is 12 residues. Between the trimmed V and J ends, which lost 6 bases and 10 bases, there was a span of 10 bases. The CDR3 here is CAISWGLSPLHF. The CDR3 coding sequence is TGTGCCATCAGCTGGGGGTTGTCACCCCTCCACTTT.

J is TRBJ1-2 and V is TRBV7-2; 10 positions match TRBD1. Germline values: CDR1 SGHTA, CDR2 FQGNSA. The CDR3 is made up of 18 amino acids. V dropped 1 base and J dropped 0; count of bases not matched to a gene: 8. The CDR3 loop reads CASSLVWDRGLANYGYTF. The CDR3 DNA sequence: TGTGCCAGCAGCTTAGTGTGGGACAGGGGCCTAGCTAACTATGGCTACACCTTC.

The chain employs TRBV27 and TRBJ1-2, with unresolved D. Germline CDR1 is MNHEY and CDR2 is SMNVEV (reference sequence). The CDR3 runs 14 residues. Trimming took off 5 bases at V and 0 bases at J, with 10 bases between the two ends. The CDR3 reads CASSPPYSNYGYTF. CDR3 nucleotides: TGTGCCAGCAGTCCTCCATACTCTAACTATGGCTACACCTTC.

The sample holds many counts of this clone. The CDR3 sequence: CASSLAPNQPQHF. The CDR3 DNA reads as TGCGCCAGCAGCTTGGCACCAAATCAGCCCCAGCATTTT. The chain links TRBV5-1 to TRBJ1-5; D remains unclear. Germline-derived CDR1 and CDR2 are SGHRS and YFSETQ. V was cut by 0 bases and J by 4 bases, with 5 bases left in between. This CDR3 spans 13 amino acids.

V gene TRBV5-1 combines with J gene TRBJ1-1, with D possibly matching TRBD1 (6 bases). This CDR3 comprises 13 residues. Germline V lookup: CDR1 SGHRS, CDR2 YFSETQ. Trimming stripped 7 bases from V and 0 bases from J, with 10 bases between. CDR3 nucleotides: TGCGCCAGCGCCGGACAGTTGAACACTGAAGCTTTCTTT. Translation: CASAGQLNTEAFF.

The chain recombines TRBV19 with TRBJ2-1, with 14 positions matching TRBD2. V lost 7 bases, J lost 8 bases, and 10 bases stayed unmatched. The germline V gene has CDR1 LNHDA and CDR2 SQIVND (reference sequence). CDR3 length equals 16 residues. CDR3 nucleotide sequence: TGTGCCAGTACCGTAGGACTAGCGGGAGGATGGGATGAGCAGTTCTTC. Protein sequence: CASTVGLAGGWDEQFF.

The chain is built from TRBV30 and TRBJ2-3; TRBD2 matches 13 bases. CDR3 length: 14 residues. J lost 2 bases, V lost 5 bases, and 1 base had no gene match. The V gene's germline CDR1 is GTSNPN and CDR2 SVGIG (reference sequence). The DNA of the CDR3 is TGTGCCTGGGGGACTAGCGGGGCCACAGATACGCAGTATTTT. This translates into CAWGTSGATDTQYF.

This clone was picked up a small number of times. V and J are TRBV24-1 and TRBJ2-6; 7 bases are a match to TRBD1. The junction had 6 bases not matched to a gene; V was cut back by 4 bases and J by 1 base. In germline, CDR1 is KGHDR, CDR2 SFDVKD. The CDR3 has 17 residues. The CDR3 DNA follows: TGTGCCACCAGTGAGTCGGACAGGAGATCTGGGGCCAACGTCCTGACTTTC. Translating it yields CATSESDRRSGANVLTF.

The chain uses TRBV21-1 and TRBJ1-4. TRBV21-1 is a pseudogene. There are 12 residues in the CDR3. The chain's CDR3 is CASRGKEVELFF. The CDR3 nucleotides are TGTGCCAGCAGAGGAAAGGAGGTTGAACTGTTTTTT.

The gene calls are TRBV6-2 or TRBV6-3 and TRBJ2-7, with 10 positions matching TRBD1. CDR1 MNHEY and CDR2 SVGEGT come from the germline V gene. Trimming removed 6 bases from V and 3 bases from J; junction bases left unmatched: 8. The CDR3 extends over 15 amino acids. The CDR3 reads CASSTDRDRGYEQYF. Here the CDR3 DNA reads TGTGCCAGCAGCACCGACCGGGACAGGGGCTACGAGCAGTACTTC.

This sequence joins TRBV27 and TRBJ2-3, with D hard to call. The CDR3 spans 15 residues. Deletions cut 0 bases from V and 2 bases from J, with 9 bases between. Germline V CDR1 and CDR2: MNHEY, SMNVEV (reference sequence). CDR3 residues: CASSLSLPYTDTQYF. The CDR3 DNA follows: TGTGCCAGCAGTTTATCGCTTCCTTACACAGATACGCAGTATTTT.

The sample holds a few counts of this clone. The chain links TRBV5-1 to TRBJ2-6, with TRBD1 matching 8 bases. From germline, CDR1 is SGHRS and CDR2 YFSETQ. V was clipped by 4 bases and J by 0 bases; unmatched bases: 9. This CDR3 spans 18 amino acids. CDR3 region: CASSLTGTGISGANVLTF. The CDR3 nucleotides are TGCGCCAGCAGCCTTACCGGGACAGGAATCTCTGGGGCCAACGTCCTGACTTTC.

The genes are TRBV2 and TRBJ2-2, with 10 bases aligning to TRBD1. The CDR3 runs to 15 residues. The junction had 3 bases not matched to a gene; V was cut back by 6 bases and J by 2 bases. CDR1 SNHLY and CDR2 FYNNEI come from the germline V gene. This chain's CDR3 is CASRRTGGNTGELFF. The CDR3 DNA follows: TGTGCCAGCAGACGGACAGGGGGTAACACCGGGGAGCTGTTTTTT.

The chain has TRBV18 and TRBJ2-2; D might be TRBD1 (6 bases). CDR3 length equals 16 residues. CDR1 is KGHSH and CDR2 is LQKENI in the germline V gene. V was cut by 2 bases and J by 1 base, with 11 bases left in between. CDR3 coding DNA: TGTGCCAGCTCACCATTGGGGGCCGTGAACACCGGGGAGCTGTTTTTT. Its translation: CASSPLGAVNTGELFF.

This clone was observed a few times. This sequence joins TRBV7-2 and TRBJ2-1, with 9 positions matching TRBD2. CDR1 is SGHTA and CDR2 is FQGNSA in the germline V gene. Trimming removed 3 bases from V and 7 bases from J; junction bases left unmatched: 4. The CDR3 consists of 14 residues. Here the CDR3 DNA reads TGTGCCAGCAGCTTGGCTAGCGGGATTAATGAGCAGTTCTTC. Amino acids: CASSLASGINEQFF.

This clone appeared a few times. This chain uses TRBV7-8 with TRBJ1-5, with a weak D call TRBD1 (6 bases). Per the germline V gene, CDR1 is SGHVS and CDR2 is FQNEAQ. The CDR3 totals 16 residues. V was cut by 1 base and J by 7 bases, with 17 bases left in between. The CDR3 loop reads CASSLGGPPTKQPQHF. CDR3 bases: TGTGCCAGCAGCTTAGGGGGGCCTCCGACGAAACAGCCCCAGCATTTT.

The chain joins TRBV7-2 to TRBJ2-5; no firm D call. V dropped 5 bases and J dropped 10 bases, with 14 bases sitting between them. Germline CDR1 reads SGHTA; CDR2 reads FQGNSA. This CDR3 has 12 amino acids. The CDR3 reads CASSPLSPNQYF. The DNA of the CDR3 is TGTGCCAGCAGCCCGTTATCCCCGAACCAGTACTTC.

CDR3 DNA: TGTGCCAGCACCCCGGACTGGGCGGATACGCAGTATTTT. Translated: CASTPDWADTQYF. The V gene is TRBV12-3 or TRBV12-4, the J gene TRBJ2-3; possible D gene TRBD2, 5 bases. The CDR3 sequence is 13 residues long. V was cut by 7 bases and J by 6 bases, with 14 bases left in between.

The rearrangement uses TRBV6-2 or TRBV6-3 and TRBJ2-7; the D call may be TRBD1 or TRBD2 (6 bases each). With 0 bases removed from V and 2 bases from J, the gap between germline ends came to 14 bases. CDR3 length equals 16 residues. CDR1 and CDR2 from the germline V gene are MNHEY and SVGEGT. CDR3 in DNA: TGTGCCAGCAGTTACTCCCTGGGGGGCTCAACCTACGAGCAGTACTTC. This codes for CASSYSLGGSTYEQYF.